Listed below are T cell receptor beta chains from one sample, sequenced in a study of response to subunit inactivated influenza vaccine. TCRdb reanalysed the RT-PCR reads using MiXCR and keeps one entry per CDR3 protein. This sample carries 650,000 to 800,000 distinct CDR3 sequences, over 11% of them seen once, and the ten largest clones take roughly 6.4%. This sample comprised PBMCs from blood, obtained less than 15 days before vaccination. These receptors were obtained from a man in his forties or fifties who received an inactivated influenza vaccine. Each CDR3 is given with its conserved first and last residue. A D gene is named only where the DNA matches it firmly. A row's size may be missing; if present it is once, few, many or a size class.

abundance,v_gene,j_gene,d_gene,CDR3nt,CDR3aa
few,TRBV3-1,TRBJ2-2,-,TGTGCCAGCAGCCACCTGGGGACCGGGGAGCTGTTTTTT,CASSHLGTGELFF
-,TRBV12-3/TRBV12-4,TRBJ2-3,TRBD1,TGTGCCAGCAGTTTACCGGGGACAGGGAGCACAGATACGCAGTATTTT,CASSLPGTGSTDTQYF
many,TRBV20-1,TRBJ2-5,-,TGCAGTGCTAGAGACTCCCTAAAAGAGACCCAGTACTTC,CSARDSLKETQYF
-,TRBV12-3/TRBV12-4,TRBJ2-7,TRBD1,TGTGCCAGCAGCCACGGACAGGGGAACGAGCAGTACTTC,CASSHGQGNEQYF
few,TRBV7-2,TRBJ2-1,TRBD2,TGTGCCAGCAGCCCCCTCGGGGGGGCCTTTAATGAGCAGTTCTTC,CASSPLGGAFNEQFF
many,TRBV20-1,TRBJ2-1,TRBD2,TGCAGTGCTAGAGATCTAATTTTGACTAGCGGGAGTGATGAGCAGTTCTTC,CSARDLILTSGSDEQFF
few,TRBV2,TRBJ2-7,-,TGTGCCAGCAGTGAATCGCTTCGGCGCTTGGGTTACGAGCAGTACTTC,CASSESLRRLGYEQYF
medium-sized,TRBV7-2,TRBJ2-7,TRBD1,TGTGCCAGCAGCTCCGACAGGGGGAATTCCTACGAGCAGTACTTC,CASSSDRGNSYEQYF
-,TRBV24-1,TRBJ2-1,TRBD1,TGTGCCACCAGTGCTGGGACAGCATCCTACAATGAGCAGTTCTTC,CATSAGTASYNEQFF
many,TRBV7-2,TRBJ1-2,TRBD1,TGTGCCAGCAGCCGAGACAGGGTCTCTGGGGCGGCAGGCGGCTACACCTTC,CASSRDRVSGAAGGYTF
-,TRBV6-5,TRBJ2-7,-,TGTGCCAGCAGTTACCCGGGTGGGGAGCAGTACTTC,CASSYPGGEQYF
few,TRBV7-9,TRBJ2-7,-,TGTGCCAGCAGCTTAATTCGGGATCCTACCTACGAGCAGTACTTC,CASSLIRDPTYEQYF
many,TRBV4-2,TRBJ2-3,TRBD1,TGTGCCGCGGGACAGGGCACAGATACGCAGTATTTT,CAAGQGTDTQYF
few,TRBV4-2,TRBJ1-1,TRBD1,TGTGCCAGCAGCCAAGATACAGGGGGGACTGAAGCTTTCTTT,CASSQDTGGTEAFF
-,TRBV6-2/TRBV6-3,TRBJ1-2,TRBD1,TGTGCCAGCACTGGACAGGTCCTTGGCTACACCTTC,CASTGQVLGYTF